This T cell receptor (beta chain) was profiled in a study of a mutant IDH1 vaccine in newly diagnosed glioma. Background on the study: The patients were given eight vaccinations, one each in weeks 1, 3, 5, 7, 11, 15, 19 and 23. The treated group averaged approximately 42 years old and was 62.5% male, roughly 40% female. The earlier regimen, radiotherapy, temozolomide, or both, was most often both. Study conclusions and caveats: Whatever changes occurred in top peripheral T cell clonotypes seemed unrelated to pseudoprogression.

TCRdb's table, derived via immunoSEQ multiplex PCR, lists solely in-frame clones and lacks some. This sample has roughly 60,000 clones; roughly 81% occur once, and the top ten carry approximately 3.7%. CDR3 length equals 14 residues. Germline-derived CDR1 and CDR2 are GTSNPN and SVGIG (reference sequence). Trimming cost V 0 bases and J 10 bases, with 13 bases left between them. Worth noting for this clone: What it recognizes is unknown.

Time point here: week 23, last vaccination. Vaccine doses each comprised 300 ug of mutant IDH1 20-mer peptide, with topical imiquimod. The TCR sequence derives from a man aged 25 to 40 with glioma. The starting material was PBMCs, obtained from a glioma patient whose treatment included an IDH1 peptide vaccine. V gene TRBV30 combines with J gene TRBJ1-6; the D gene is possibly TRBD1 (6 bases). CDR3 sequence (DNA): TGTGCCTGGAGTGTACGAGGGGGAAGATCACCCCTCCACTTT. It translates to CAWSVRGGRSPLHF.